The present T cell receptor (beta chain) was sequenced within a study of blood T cell repertoires in COVID-19 (TCRdb year 2020). For the study in its entirety: The collaborator samples originated in the United States, Italy and Spain and spanned the acute and convalescent phases of COVID-19. The material from the prospective study consisted of cDNA or gDNA derived from T cells, B-cell-depleted T cells, or PBMCs. Samples were obtained from the ongoing ImmuneRACE study (first 160 participants) and from 1,200 or so subjects provided by 6 global collaborators. Nearly every sample came with metadata listing a de-identified subject ID, COVID-19 status, age in years and sex. The dataset comprised deeply sampled blood TCRbeta repertoires from subjects exposed to, actively infected with, or recovered from COVID-19. The repertoires were made available in a free public database intended to serve as a resource for research on the immune response to SARS-CoV-2. HLA class I and class II types, where available, came from metadata supplied by the sample provider rather than from assay-based typing.

One collaborating source in Seattle enrolled patients while the patients were actively infected and followed the patients over time throughout the course of disease. Collaborating institutions collected whole blood in K2EDTA tubes following their own protocols. For TCRbeta analysis, collaborators shipped samples as frozen whole blood, isolated PBMCs, or DNA extracted from either of those sample types. Comments on this clone: Its antigen remains undetermined. Nothing much larger sits one base from this clone, and base qualities are not available.

TCRbeta CDR3 regions were amplified from genomic DNA by means of the immunoSEQ Assay, a bias-controlled multiplex PCR. In the source study's methods: Nucleated cell counts per sample were estimated from amplification of reference gene primers within the assay. To quantify the absolute abundance of each unique TCRbeta CDR3 rearrangement, sequence reads were collapsed and filtered. Productive Simpson clonality was computed per sample as the square root of Simpson's diversity index over productive rearrangements. TCRdb retrieved this table from immuneACCESS and kept in-frame rearrangements only. Not all clones are present; in checked studies, unresolved V genes account for under half, and no reason is known for the remainder. V and J calls and clone size are those listed in that table; D and trimming were worked out from the DNA. Within this sample are around 190,000 clones, with less than 90% of them counted one time only. The top ten clones comprise 6% to 8.5% of the sample.

Study-level results and caveats: Clinical and demographic metadata were provided uncurated, with the amount varying by source and participant.

CDR1 and CDR2 (MNHEY, SVGEGT) derive from the germline V gene. Trimming costs V 2 bases and J 0 bases, and their ends lie 7 bases apart. CDR3 length: 14 amino acids, cysteine to phenylalanine. Only the CDR3 portion is preserved as DNA: 42 bases, with reading frame beginning at the first base. The receptor chain draws on TRBV6-2 or TRBV6-3 and TRBJ2-5; the D gene cannot be resolved reliably. The origin of this receptor is a woman between 65 and 79 years old with COVID-19, enrolled during active disease. Material: peripheral blood. DNA sequence: TGTGCCAGCAGTTACGAGCGTTACCAAGAGACCCAGTACTTC. Translated, it reads CASSYERYQETQYF.